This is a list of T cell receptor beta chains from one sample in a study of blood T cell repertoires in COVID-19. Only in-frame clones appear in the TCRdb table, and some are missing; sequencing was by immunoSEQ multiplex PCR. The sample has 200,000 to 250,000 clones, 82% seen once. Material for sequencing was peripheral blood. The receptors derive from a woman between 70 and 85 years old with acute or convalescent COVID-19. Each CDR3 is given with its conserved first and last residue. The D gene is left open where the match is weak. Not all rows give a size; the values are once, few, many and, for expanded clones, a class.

TGTGCCAGCAGTTTGGGACTAGCGGGGGGGCAAGAGACCCAGTACTTC	CASSLGLAGGQETQYF	TRBD2	TRBJ2-5	-	TRBV11-2
TGTGCCAGCAGCCAAGTGCACGGCGGGGACACTGAAGCTTTCTTT	CASSQVHGGDTEAFF	-	TRBJ1-1	-	TRBV4-2
TGTGCCAGCAGCCCTAGTTGGGAGAATGAAAAACTGTTTTTT	CASSPSWENEKLFF	-	TRBJ1-4	-	TRBV3-1/TRBV3-2
TGTGCCAGCAGCCACTGGACAGGTTACCAAGAGACCCAGTACTTC	CASSHWTGYQETQYF	TRBD1	TRBJ2-5	-	TRBV3-1/TRBV3-2
TGTGCCAGCAAATATCCAGACTATGGCTACACCTTC	CASKYPDYGYTF	-	TRBJ1-2	once	TRBV6-6
TGTGCCAGCAGCGACCTGGCAGGGGTTGGCCAAGAGACCCAGTACTTC	CASSDLAGVGQETQYF	-	TRBJ2-5	few	TRBV6-2/TRBV6-3
TGTGCCAGCAGCCATACAGGGCTAGAAGGGACAGATACGCAGTATTTT	CASSHTGLEGTDTQYF	-	TRBJ2-3	-	TRBV9
TGCAGCGTTGAGATGGGGGCCGATGAGCAGTTCTTC	CSVEMGADEQFF	-	TRBJ2-1	-	TRBV29-1
TGTGCCAGCAGCCAAAGGACAGGATTATCCTACGAGCAGTACTTC	CASSQRTGLSYEQYF	TRBD1	TRBJ2-7	once	TRBV5-5
TGTGCCAGCACCTCAGCAGGGCCTACCTATGGCTACACCTTC	CASTSAGPTYGYTF	-	TRBJ1-2	once	TRBV28
TGTGCCAGTAGGGATGGGACAGGGGAACGAAAAGAGACCCAGTACTTC	CASRDGTGERKETQYF	TRBD1	TRBJ2-5	-	TRBV19
TGTGCTAGTGCTCCCGGAAACGGGGGGATTCAGTACTTC	CASAPGNGGIQYF	TRBD2	TRBJ2-4	-	TRBV12-5
TGTGCCAGCAGTTTGGACACCTACGAGCAGTACTTC	CASSLDTYEQYF	-	TRBJ2-7	-	TRBV7-2
TGTGCCACCAGTGATCCACAGGGGGCCTACGAGCAGTACTTC	CATSDPQGAYEQYF	TRBD1	TRBJ2-7	-	TRBV24-1
TGTGCCAGCATATGGACAGGGATCCACAATGAGCAGTTCTTC	CASIWTGIHNEQFF	TRBD1	TRBJ2-1	-	TRBV6-5